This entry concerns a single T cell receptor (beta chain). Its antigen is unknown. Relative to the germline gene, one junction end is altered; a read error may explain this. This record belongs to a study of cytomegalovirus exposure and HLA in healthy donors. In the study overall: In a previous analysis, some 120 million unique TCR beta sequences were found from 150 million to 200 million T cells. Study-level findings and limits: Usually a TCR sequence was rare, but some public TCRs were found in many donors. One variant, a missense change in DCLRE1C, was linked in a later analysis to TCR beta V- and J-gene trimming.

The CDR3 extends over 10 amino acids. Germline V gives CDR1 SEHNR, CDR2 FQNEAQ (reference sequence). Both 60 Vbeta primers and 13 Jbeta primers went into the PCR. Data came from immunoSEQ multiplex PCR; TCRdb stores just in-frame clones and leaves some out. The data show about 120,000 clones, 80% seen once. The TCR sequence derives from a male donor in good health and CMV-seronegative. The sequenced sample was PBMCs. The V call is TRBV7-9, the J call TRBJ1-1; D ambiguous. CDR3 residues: CSSSPLIAFF. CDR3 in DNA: TGTTCCAGCAGCCCCCTTATAGCTTTCTTT.